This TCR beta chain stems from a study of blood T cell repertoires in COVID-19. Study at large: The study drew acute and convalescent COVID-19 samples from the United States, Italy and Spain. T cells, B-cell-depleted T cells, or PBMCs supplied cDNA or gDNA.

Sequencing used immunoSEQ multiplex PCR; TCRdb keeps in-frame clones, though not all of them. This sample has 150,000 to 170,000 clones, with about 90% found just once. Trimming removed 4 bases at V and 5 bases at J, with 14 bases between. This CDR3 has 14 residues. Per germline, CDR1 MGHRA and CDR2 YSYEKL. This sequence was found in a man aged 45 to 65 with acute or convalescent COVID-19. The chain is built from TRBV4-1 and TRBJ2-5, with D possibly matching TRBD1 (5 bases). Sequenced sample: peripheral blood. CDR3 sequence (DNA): TGCGCCAGCAGCCCCAGCTGGGGCGATGAGACCCAGTACTTC. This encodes CASSPSWGDETQYF.